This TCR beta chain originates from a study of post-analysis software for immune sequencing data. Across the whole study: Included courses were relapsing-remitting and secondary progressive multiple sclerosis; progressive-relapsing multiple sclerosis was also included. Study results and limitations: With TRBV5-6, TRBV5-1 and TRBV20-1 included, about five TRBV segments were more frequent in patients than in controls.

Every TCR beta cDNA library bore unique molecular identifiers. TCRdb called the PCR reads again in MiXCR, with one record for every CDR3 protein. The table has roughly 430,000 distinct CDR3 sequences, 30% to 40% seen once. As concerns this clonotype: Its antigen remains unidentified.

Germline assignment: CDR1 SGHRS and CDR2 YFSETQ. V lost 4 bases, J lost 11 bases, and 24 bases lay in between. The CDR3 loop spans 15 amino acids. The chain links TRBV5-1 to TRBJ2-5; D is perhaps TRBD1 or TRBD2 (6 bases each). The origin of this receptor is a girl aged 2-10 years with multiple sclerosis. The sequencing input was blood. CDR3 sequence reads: CASSPGDIPVGEQYF. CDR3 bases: TGCGCCAGCAGCCCGGGGGACATCCCTGTAGGAGAGCAGTACTTC. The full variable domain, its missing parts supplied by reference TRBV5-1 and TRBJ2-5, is KAGVTQTPRYLIKTRGQQVTLSCSPISGHRSVSWYQQTPGQGLQFLFEYFSETQRNKGNFPGRFSGRQFSNSRSEMNVSTLELGDSALYLCASSPGDIPVGEQYFGPGTRLLVL.